This T cell receptor (beta chain) is drawn from a study of T cell responses to AZD1222 COVID-19 vaccine. Broader study findings: Baseline seropositivity characterized only a handful of AZD1222 recipients. Among the donors, most were white British and more were female, and clonal diversity was possibly underestimated. The span of vaccine-associated CD4 TCRs extended across spike, with dominance at 160-218 and 743-854. After two AZD1222 doses, spike-specific TCR breadth and depth rose versus day 0.

As to this clone: Its target is not known.

The CDR3 covers 12 residues. Between the trimmed V and J ends, which lost 4 bases and 5 bases, there was a span of 8 bases. Germline V gene data show CDR1 as SQVTM and CDR2 as ANQGSEA. Generated by immunoSEQ multiplex PCR, the TCRdb table keeps only in-frame clones and is missing some. Seen here are tens of thousands of clones, about 90% observed once, and the top ten hold 16%. This TCR was sampled from an adult in good health. The sequenced sample was peripheral blood, obtained on day 0 of AZD1222 vaccination. The chain couples TRBV29-1 to TRBJ2-2; the D is unclear. The CDR3 sequence is CSVGRVTGELFF. The CDR3 DNA follows: TGCAGCGTTGGTCGGGTTACCGGGGAGCTGTTTTTT.